One sample yielded the 16 T cell receptor beta chains listed below, sequenced in a study of T cells in tuberculosis. The method was immunoSEQ multiplex PCR; TCRdb's version includes in-frame clones alone and lacks a portion of them. Found here are approximately 30,000 clones, roughly 92% of them singletons; the top ten hold about 2.2%. Sequencing input: PBMCs. These receptors were taken from a donor aged 10-29 years with latent tuberculosis or without tuberculosis infection.

The chain employs TRBV25-1 and TRBJ2-1; D gene unclear. The V end was cut by 2 bases, the J end by 8 bases, with 4 bases between. Germline lookup yields CDR1 MGHDK and CDR2 SYGVNS. This CDR3 region has 11 residues. The CDR3 sequence is CASSEIYEQFF. CDR3 nucleotides: TGTGCCAGCAGTGAAATCTATGAGCAGTTCTTC.

The chain recombines TRBV21-1 with TRBJ1-4. TRBV21-1 constitutes a pseudogene. The length of the CDR3 is 16 residues. The CDR3 DNA is TGTGCCAGCAGCAAAGGTGTATGGGACTCAAGAGAAAAACTGTTTTTT. It translates to CASSKGVWDSREKLFF.

The rearrangement uses TRBV7-8 and TRBJ2-5, with D tentatively TRBD1 (5 bases). Germline V lookup: CDR1 SGHVS, CDR2 FQNEAQ. V lost 2 bases to trimming and J lost 5 bases, with 12 bases between them. The CDR3 is 14 amino acids. This CDR3 reads CASSLRWGRETQYF. CDR3 coding DNA: TGTGCCAGCAGCTTAAGGTGGGGCAGGGAGACCCAGTACTTC. The entire variable domain, with the rest obtained from reference TRBV7-8 and TRBJ2-5, is as follows: GAGVSQSPRYKVAKRGQDVALRCDPISGHVSLFWYQQALGQGPEFLTYFQNEAQLDKSGLPSDRFFAERPEGSVSTLKIQRTQQEDSAVYLCASSLRWGRETQYFGPGTRLLVL.

The V call is TRBV6-1, the J call TRBJ2-1; D call uncertain. The germline gives CDR1 MNHNS, CDR2 SASEGT. The CDR3 is made up of 11 amino acids. V was cut by 6 bases and J by 4 bases, with 4 bases left in between. CDR3: CASSPYNEQFF. The CDR3 DNA sequence: TGTGCCAGCAGCCCTTACAATGAGCAGTTCTTC.

The V and J genes are TRBV5-1 and TRBJ2-2; the D gene is possibly TRBD1 (6 bases). The V end lost 6 bases, the J end lost 3 bases, and 12 bases lay between the germline ends. The CDR3 loop spans 14 amino acids. The V gene's germline CDR1 is SGHRS and CDR2 YFSETQ. CDR3 nucleotide sequence: TGCGCCAGCAAGGTGTACAGGGACACCGGGGAGCTGTTTTTT. Encoded protein: CASKVYRDTGELFF.

In DNA form, the CDR3 reads TGTGCCAGCTCGACTAGCGGGAGTGCGACCCACGAGCAGTACTTC. Its translation is CASSTSGSATHEQYF. V gene TRBV19 combines with J gene TRBJ2-7; TRBD2 aligns across 12 bases. The CDR3 length is 15 residues. Germline assignment: CDR1 LNHDA and CDR2 SQIVND (reference sequence). V was pared by 9 bases and J by 5 bases, with 11 bases of the junction left unmatched.

This chain connects TRBV29-1 to TRBJ2-1; a weak D match, TRBD1 (5 bases). Germline CDR1 SQVTM, CDR2 ANQGSEA. The CDR3 contains 16 residues. The V end lost 3 bases, the J end lost 4 bases, and 19 bases lay between the germline ends. The CDR3 region has the DNA TGCAGCGTTGACGTCAGGGCACCTACTTCATACAATGAGCAGTTCTTC. Amino acids: CSVDVRAPTSYNEQFF.

The chain carries TRBV30 and TRBJ2-3, with 8 bases identical to TRBD2. Germline loops: CDR1 GTSNPN, CDR2 SVGIG (reference sequence). This CDR3 spans 16 amino acids. Unmatched junction bases numbered 7, after V lost 2 bases and J lost 0 bases. The CDR3 DNA reads as TGTGCCTGGAGTCTCAGCTCTAGCGGGAGCACAGATACGCAGTATTTT. This sequence encodes CAWSLSSSGSTDTQYF. Together with reference TRBV30 and TRBJ2-3, the CDR3 gives the full variable domain: SQTIHQWPATLVQPVGSPLSLECTVEGTSNPNLYWYRQAAGRGLQLLFYSVGIGQISSEVPQNLSASRPQDRQFILSSKKLLLSDSGFYLCAWSLSSSGSTDTQYFGPGTRLTVL.

The table lists this clone with a count of one. The rearrangement links TRBV4-3 to TRBJ2-2; TRBD2 matches at 10 bases. The V gene end was trimmed by 0 bases and the J gene end by 2 bases; junction bases not matched to a gene: 12. Germline V CDR1 and CDR2: LGHNA, YSLEER. The CDR3 is made up of 20 amino acids. The CDR3, as DNA: TGCGCCAGCAGCCAAGATAGAGCGGGAGCGGGAGGGCCTAACACCGGGGAGCTGTTTTTT. It codes for CASSQDRAGAGGPNTGELFF.

The rearrangement links TRBV11-2 to TRBJ2-1; possible D gene TRBD1, 7 bases. Trimming shortened V by 7 bases and J by 7 bases, and 26 bases separated the two germline ends. The CDR3 contains 17 residues. The germline V gene has CDR1 SGHAT and CDR2 FQNNGV. In DNA form, the CDR3 reads TGTGCCAGCAACAACGAAGGGGGCGGGACCTCCTGGAATGAGCAGTTCTTC. Translated, it gives CASNNEGGGTSWNEQFF.

The chain joins TRBV5-8 to TRBJ2-7; D might be TRBD2 (7 bases). Germline V CDR1 and CDR2: SGHTS, YDEGEE. V lost 5 bases and J 7 bases, leaving 22 bases between the germline ends. The CDR3 covers 15 residues. The DNA of the CDR3 is TGTGCCAGCAGACCCTCCTCGGGGGGCACGCGGGAGCAGTACTTC. It yields the protein CASRPSSGGTREQYF.

The chain employs TRBV2 and TRBJ1-4; weak D call: TRBD1 (6 bases). The CDR3 spans 12 residues. The V and J ends lost 8 bases and 10 bases respectively, with 14 bases between them. Germline V gives CDR1 SNHLY, CDR2 FYNNEI. In nucleotides, the CDR3 is TGTGCCAGCTCGGGGGGCTCACGAAAACTGTTTTTT. Its translation is CASSGGSRKLFF.

This chain joins TRBV19 and TRBJ1-1, with D possibly being TRBD1 (5 bases). Germline assignment: CDR1 LNHDA and CDR2 SQIVND (reference sequence). V gave up 2 bases and J gave up 2 bases, with 9 bases separating them. CDR3 size: 14 residues. CDR3: CASSISGTNTEAFF. The CDR3 DNA follows: TGTGCCAGTAGTATAAGCGGGACCAACACTGAAGCTTTCTTT.

The chain carries TRBV5-1 and TRBJ2-3; weak D call: TRBD2 (5 bases). The CDR3 spans 14 residues. CDR1 and CDR2 (germline): SGHRS, YFSETQ. The V and J ends lost 3 bases and 2 bases respectively, with 10 bases between them. The CDR3 loop is CASSSGIDTDTQYF. CDR3 bases: TGCGCCAGCAGCTCCGGGATCGACACAGATACGCAGTATTTT.

V is TRBV5-1 and J is TRBJ1-2; no clear D gene. The CDR3 has 13 amino acids. V lost 4 bases, J lost 2 bases, and 9 bases lay in between. Germline assignment: CDR1 SGHRS and CDR2 YFSETQ. The CDR3 here is CASSLEGNYGYTF. CDR3 nucleotides: TGCGCCAGCAGCCTCGAGGGAAACTATGGCTACACCTTC.

V gene TRBV27 combines with J gene TRBJ1-2, with 8 bases that match TRBD1. The CDR3 runs 12 residues. After removal of 8 bases from V and 7 bases from J, the junction contained 6 bases not matched to a gene. The germline V gene has CDR1 MNHEY and CDR2 SMNVEV (reference sequence). CDR3 coding DNA: TGTGCCAGCCGATTAGGACAGGGTGGCTACACCTTC. This encodes CASRLGQGGYTF.